A selection of T cell receptor beta chains follows, all from one sample in a study of vaccination and CD4 T cells after COVID-19. No cognate antigen is known for these TCRs. TCRdb fed the PCR reads into MiXCR, producing one record per CDR3 protein. The data show 3,000 to 4,000 distinct CDR3 sequences, over 35% seen once. Sequences were obtained from CD4+ T cells from blood, cultured in vitro. Receptors originate from a human donor who had recovered from COVID-19. CDR3s include the opening cysteine and the closing phenylalanine or tryptophan.

V gene | CDR3 protein
TRBV19 | CASGLSGNQPQHF
TRBV6-5 | CASSYRDGATNEKLFF
TRBV6-1 | CASRNPTGNEAFF
TRBV20-1 | CSARDIAESSYNSPLHF
TRBV12-5 | CASGANGGSNQPQHF
TRBV5-4 | CASSPDGPYEQYF
TRBV7-9 | CASSFSGFEQYF
TRBV12-3/TRBV12-4 | CASSLGWDGYTF
TRBV12-3/TRBV12-4 | CASSATSTDTQYF
TRBV6-1 | CASSEYRGGDYGYTF
TRBV20-1 | CSADPGGNRNTIYF
TRBV7-2 | CASSLYLEAFF
TRBV7-9 | CASSLLTGKGTDTQYF
TRBV12-3/TRBV12-4 | CASSSLQGTPQHF
TRBV11-2 | CASSPRTGNSEAFF
TRBV7-6 | CASSGREFGEQYF
TRBV10-1 | CASRTGSTEAFF
TRBV19 | CASTTGPRQPQHF
TRBV7-9 | CASSSAVAASGTDTQYF
TRBV20-1 | CSARDLDSPLHF
TRBV14 | CASSQDRVPGLRADYGYTF
TRBV6-5 | CASSYWGTSGGSDTQYF
TRBV5-1 | CASSLGGTSGANVLTF
TRBV20-1 | CSASFGSETQYF
TRBV30 | CAWSGLPRGWQYF
TRBV2 | CARAFRDRGEETQYF
TRBV24-1 | CATSDNRGTRDTQYF
TRBV7-2 | CASSLTGLVYNEQFF
TRBV9 | CASSPRQGSTEAFF
TRBV30 | CAWSGGGNQPQHF
TRBV20-1 | CSAPGDTGEKLFF
TRBV7-9 | CASSLAPGGGLGHEAFF
TRBV28 | CASSLYSGEGGPQHF
TRBV7-3 | CASSLAGAPGGETQYF
TRBV19 | CASSRGTPNTEAFF
TRBV30 | CAWSAAGKSDLHF
TRBV20-1 | CSARRRGSKNEQYF
TRBV15 | CATSRVGSFNQPQHF
TRBV2 | CASSGTGFYGYTF
TRBV6-1 | CASSVGQGAYYEQYF
TRBV11-2 | CASSLTGRDYGYTF
TRBV15 | CATSPKGGASYEQYF
TRBV7-7 | CASSQGTGLDEQFF
TRBV20-1 | CSARGGAPEHFSF
TRBV6-1 | CASSASGTDNSPLHF
TRBV7-6 | CASSRGTGVAQPQHF
TRBV21-1 | CASSKGTTGTDTQYF
TRBV5-4 | CASSLRLSGELFF
TRBV12-3/TRBV12-4 | CASSLLIDTNYGYTF
TRBV7-9 | CASSLDHRGQLSFNSPLHF
TRBV9 | CASSVEGGNTIYF
TRBV27 | CASSPAWHSNYGYTF
TRBV6-1 | CASSDSTDTQYF
TRBV11-1 | CASSLQGGATEAFF
TRBV27 | CARASGQGDGYTF
TRBV7-3 | CASSLSSGVGAEAFF
TRBV7-9 | CASSLGHTGELFF